Listed here are 19 T cell receptor beta chains from one sample, sequenced in a study of beta chain features in type 1 diabetes. Whole-study findings and limits: Shortening of TCRB CDR3s, moderate but significant, appeared in all four CD4+ subsets of Type 1 diabetes patients.

The antigens these receptors bind are not known. The isolated RNA, all of it, was reverse transcribed, so expressed TCRB transcripts were what got sequenced. Only in-frame clones appear in the TCRdb table, and some are missing; sequencing was by immunoSEQ multiplex PCR. This table holds about 370,000 clones, around 10% found once. Input material: central memory CD4+ T cells from blood. These receptors came from a man in his thirties or forties with type 1 diabetes.

This clone has at least ten counts. DNA for the CDR3: TGTGCCACCAGCAGAAGAGGGACAGGGCAGTTCTTC. It encodes CATSRRGTGQFF. The genes are TRBV15 and TRBJ2-1; 8 bases align to TRBD1. Trimming removed 2 bases from V and 12 bases from J; junction bases left unmatched: 3. CDR1 and CDR2 from the germline V gene are LNHNV and YYDKDF (reference sequence). The CDR3 spans 12 residues.

This clone was seen ten or more times. The V call is TRBV18, the J call TRBJ2-7, with 9 bases aligning to TRBD1. The CDR3 has 16 amino acids. The V gene end was trimmed by 0 bases and the J gene end by 6 bases; junction bases not matched to a gene: 9. The germline gives CDR1 KGHSH, CDR2 LQKENI. CDR3 region: CASSPPAGGQGGEQYF. The CDR3, as DNA: TGTGCCAGCTCACCACCTGCCGGGGGACAGGGAGGCGAGCAGTACTTC.

This clone has just a few counts. The CDR3, as DNA: TGTGCCAGCAGCTCTATTTACGGGGGAGGTCGGGAAGAGCAGTACTTC. Translation gives CASSSIYGGGREEQYF. The chain carries TRBV7-2 and TRBJ2-7, with TRBD2 as a possible D gene (6 bases). The CDR3 consists of 16 residues. CDR1 is SGHTA, CDR2 FQGNSA, per germline. Trimming pared 4 bases from V and 7 bases from J, leaving 23 bases between. The variable domain in full, completed from reference TRBV7-2 and TRBJ2-7, reads GAGVSQSPSNKVTEKGKDVELRCDPISGHTALYWYRQSLGQGLEFLIYFQGNSAPDKSGLPSDRFSAERTGGSVSTLTIQRTQQEDSAVYLCASSSIYGGGREEQYFGPGTRLTVT.

This clone was observed a few times. V usage is TRBV10-3 and J usage is TRBJ2-3; 7 bases line up with TRBD1. Trimming at V came to 2 bases and at J to 2 bases, leaving 4 bases not matched to a gene. This CDR3 has 15 residues. Germline loops: CDR1 ENHRY, CDR2 SYGVKD. Here the CDR3 DNA reads TGTGCCATCAGTGAGAGCCAGGGGGTCACAGATACGCAGTATTTT. Amino acid sequence: CAISESQGVTDTQYF.

The chain employs TRBV27 and TRBJ2-7; the match to TRBD2 covers 9 bases. The CDR3 loop spans 14 amino acids. In germline, CDR1 is MNHEY, CDR2 SMNVEV (reference sequence). V dropped 5 bases and J dropped 4; count of bases not matched to a gene: 6. The CDR3 DNA follows: TGTGCCAGCAGTCCGGGACTAGCCAATTACGAGCAGTACTTC. It codes for CASSPGLANYEQYF.

This chain joins TRBV6-5 and TRBJ2-1; D is perhaps TRBD1 or TRBD2 (5 bases each). V was clipped by 6 bases and J by 7 bases, with 19 bases between them. The CDR3 has 15 amino acids. CDR1 MNHEY and CDR2 SVGAGI come from the germline V gene. The CDR3 coding sequence is TGTGCCAGCAGGCCGACCGGGACGCAGAAGAATGAGCAGTTCTTC. Protein sequence: CASRPTGTQKNEQFF.

This clone has a handful of counts. The V call is TRBV19, the J call TRBJ1-5; D uncertain. Deletions cut 3 bases from V and 10 bases from J, with 13 bases between. CDR1 LNHDA and CDR2 SQIVND come from the germline V gene (reference sequence). CDR3 length: 13 residues. The CDR3 loop is CASSMAQPGPQHF. The CDR3 DNA follows: TGTGCCAGTAGTATGGCCCAGCCAGGTCCCCAGCATTTT.

The table lists this clone with a few counts. The V and J genes are TRBV30 and TRBJ1-4, with D unresolved. Germline CDR1 is GTSNPN and CDR2 is SVGIG (reference sequence). Between the trimmed V and J ends, which lost 5 bases and 4 bases, there was a span of 17 bases. This CDR3 has 15 residues. The CDR3 nucleotides are TGTGCCTGGGTCCTCCCGGGAAGCGGTAATGAAAAACTGTTTTTT. It codes for CAWVLPGSGNEKLFF.

This clone was picked up a small number of times. Here the CDR3 reads CASSFRGSSYEQYF. DNA for the CDR3: TGTGCCAGCAGCTTTCGCGGGAGCTCCTACGAGCAGTACTTC. V is TRBV7-2 and J is TRBJ2-7, with 7 bases fitting TRBD2. After removal of 3 bases from V and 0 bases from J, the junction contained 2 bases not matched to a gene. This CDR3 comprises 14 residues. Germline V CDR1 and CDR2: SGHTA, FQGNSA.

The sample holds a few counts of this clone. The chain carries TRBV5-1 and TRBJ1-2; TRBD1 aligns across 11 bases. Germline assignment: CDR1 SGHRS and CDR2 YFSETQ. With 3 bases clipped from V and 6 bases from J, the junction kept 1 base outside the gene matches. The CDR3 has 13 residues. For the CDR3, the DNA is TGCGCCAGCAGCTCGGGACAGGGGGATGGCTACACCTTC. It is translated as CASSSGQGDGYTF.

This clone was seen more than once but under ten times. The chain recombines TRBV6-1 with TRBJ2-7; D might be TRBD1 or TRBD2, each matching 5 bases. In germline, CDR1 is MNHNS, CDR2 SASEGT. Trimming pared 9 bases from V and 3 bases from J, leaving 15 bases between. The CDR3 is made up of 13 amino acids. The CDR3 region has the DNA TGTGCCAGTACAGGACTTACCGACTACGAGCAGTACTTC. Translated: CASTGLTDYEQYF.

This clone occurred once. A single base separates this from a much larger clone, so it may be a read error. Because the CDR3 is missing its conserved closing phenylalanine or tryptophan, this is likely a read error. CDR3 DNA: TGTGCCAGCAAAACGGACGGGAGAGTGGGCATTCAGTACCTC. It codes for CASKTDGRVGIQYL. This chain uses TRBV2 with TRBJ2-4; a possible D gene is TRBD2 (6 bases). Trimming stripped 7 bases from V and 9 bases from J, with 19 bases between. Germline V gene data show CDR1 as SNHLY and CDR2 as FYNNEI. This CDR3 has 14 amino acids.

This chain connects TRBV30 to TRBJ2-2, with D perhaps matching TRBD2 (6 bases). The CDR3 extends over 14 amino acids. Germline V gene data show CDR1 as GTSNPN and CDR2 as SVGIG (reference sequence). V was cut by 3 bases and J by 1 base, with 9 bases left in between. CDR3 protein: CAWSRDLNTGELFF. CDR3 nucleotide sequence: TGTGCCTGGAGCCGGGACTTGAACACCGGGGAGCTGTTTTTT.

DNA of the CDR3: TGTGCCATCAGGCTGGGACAGGGTGCTGGGGCCAACGTCCTGACTTTC. Translated: CAIRLGQGAGANVLTF. The rearrangement joins TRBV6-6 to TRBJ2-6; TRBD1 aligns across 9 bases. V shed 10 bases and J 2 bases; nucleotides not matched to a gene: 9. CDR1 and CDR2 from the germline V gene are MNHNY and SVGAGI (reference sequence). This CDR3 has 16 amino acids.

A few counts support this clone. The rearrangement links TRBV27 to TRBJ2-7; D is unresolved. CDR3 length: 13 amino acids. Germline V gene sequence: CDR1 MNHEY, CDR2 SMNVEV (reference sequence). V dropped 5 bases and J dropped 5 bases, with 13 bases sitting between them. The CDR3 coding sequence is TGTGCCAGCAGTCAATCCTTCCTCAACGAGCAGTACTTC. Protein sequence: CASSQSFLNEQYF.

V is TRBV5-1 and J is TRBJ2-1; D might be TRBD1 or TRBD2, each matching 5 bases. CDR1 and CDR2 (germline): SGHRS, YFSETQ. This CDR3 spans 15 amino acids. Trimming removed 0 bases at V and 6 bases at J, with 13 bases between. As DNA, the CDR3 is TGCGCCAGCAGCTTGGTTGCCAGGGACGCCAATGAGCAGTTCTTC. Residues: CASSLVARDANEQFF. Full variable domain (outside the CDR3, taken from reference TRBV5-1 and TRBJ2-1): KAGVTQTPRYLIKTRGQQVTLSCSPISGHRSVSWYQQTPGQGLQFLFEYFSETQRNKGNFPGRFSGRQFSNSRSEMNVSTLELGDSALYLCASSLVARDANEQFFGPGTRLTVL.

The V gene is TRBV6-1, the J gene TRBJ2-3, with D maybe TRBD1 (6 bases). Germline CDR1 and CDR2: MNHNS and SASEGT. The germline V and J ends were trimmed by 6 bases and 5 bases, with 15 bases remaining between them. CDR3 length: 14 amino acids. The CDR3, as DNA: TGTGCCAGCAGCCTACGACAGGCAGGAGATACGCAGTATTTT. Protein product: CASSLRQAGDTQYF.

There are a few counts of this clone. V gene TRBV7-9 combines with J gene TRBJ2-1; TRBD2 matches 8 bases. CDR1 and CDR2 (germline): SEHNR, FQNEAQ (reference sequence). J lost 12 bases, V lost 0 bases, and 1 base had no gene match. This CDR3 is built from 12 residues. This CDR3 reads CASSLAGLGQFF. The CDR3 DNA reads TGTGCCAGCAGCTTAGCGGGACTAGGGCAGTTCTTC.

The chain combines TRBV21-1 with TRBJ1-1; no DNA check was done on the table's D call, TRBD1. TRBV21-1 is designated a pseudogene. The CDR3 covers 17 residues. The CDR3 DNA reads TGTGCCAGCAGCAAAGGGGGACAGGTGCTGGGGGTCACTGAAGCTTTCTTT. Residues: CASSKGGQVLGVTEAFF.